This T cell receptor beta chain comes out of a study of T cell responses to AZD1222 COVID-19 vaccine. This CDR3 has 17 amino acids. Germline-derived CDR1 and CDR2 are KGHSH and LQKENI. The trim removed 2 bases at V and 2 bases at J, leaving 0 bases unmatched. The protocol was immunoSEQ multiplex PCR, while the TCRdb copy is restricted to in-frame clones and leaves out a portion. The top ten hold 11% of the sample, which has around 120,000 clones, around 88% seen once. Study-wide findings and caveats: Possibly, clonal diversity was underestimated; donors were largely white British and included more females. Researchers took repertoire samples only after the peak T cell response had come. Vaccine-related CD4 TCRs covered spike, predominating at 160-218 and 743-854.

This clone was seen once. Its cognate antigen is unknown. The clonotype was recovered from an adult in good health. Here the sequenced sample was peripheral blood, taken on day 0 of MenACWY control vaccination. V and J are TRBV18 and TRBJ2-6, with 13 bases lining up with TRBD2. CDR3 sequence reads: CASSPGTSGTGANVLTF. The CDR3 nucleotides are TGTGCCAGCTCACCAGGGACTAGCGGGACTGGGGCCAACGTCCTGACTTTC.